This TCR beta chain is drawn from a study of CD8 T cells in Susac syndrome. CDR3 length equals 15 residues. The germline gives CDR1 GTSNPN, CDR2 SVGIG (reference sequence). J lost 3 bases, V lost 1 base, and 7 bases had no gene match. Reverse transcription used about 0.5 to 1 ug RNA and random hexamers. TCRdb re-called the immunoSEQ multiplex PCR reads with MiXCR, one entry per CDR3 protein. Of approximately 140,000 distinct CDR3 sequences detected, 90% to 95% appear once; the ten largest clones hold over 0.09%. Sequencing of TCR beta was undertaken in CD8+ and CD4+ T cells derived from blood. The multiple sclerosis controls were treatment-naive patients affected by stable or active relapsing-remitting disease. The CD8+ and CD4+ T cells were isolated magnetically using a negative isolation approach, whereas the TEMRA cells were enriched by FACS.

The clonotype was recovered from a human donor with multiple sclerosis. The sequenced material came from CD4+ T cells from PBMCs. The chain joins TRBV30 to TRBJ2-7, with TRBD1 matching over 9 bases. CDR3 nucleotides: TGTGCCTGGAGTGCGCCGGGACAGGGTGTCTACGAGCAGTACTTC. The encoded protein is CAWSAPGQGVYEQYF. Drawing the rest from reference TRBV30 and TRBJ2-7, the complete variable domain is SQTIHQWPATLVQPVGSPLSLECTVEGTSNPNLYWYRQAAGRGLQLLFYSVGIGQISSEVPQNLSASRPQDRQFILSSKKLLLSDSGFYLCAWSAPGQGVYEQYFGPGTRLTVT.